This T cell receptor (beta chain) was found in a study of blood T cell repertoires in COVID-19. About the study: There were acute and convalescent COVID-19 samples, and they came from the United States, Italy and Spain. Sample material is recorded as cDNA or gDNA derived from T cells, B-cell-depleted T cells, or PBMCs.

Authors' methods: Amplification from reference gene primers served as the basis for estimated nucleated cell counts. The method was immunoSEQ multiplex PCR; TCRdb's version includes in-frame clones alone and lacks a portion of them. From that table come the V and J calls and clone size; the DNA was used to work out D and trimming. The sample consists of 60,000 or so clones, around 89% of them appearing once. In germline, CDR1 is MNHNS, CDR2 SASEGT. The CDR3 has 17 residues. The V and J ends lost 4 bases and 3 bases, in that order; junction bases with no gene match: 12. This TCR derives from a man aged 55 to 70 with acute or convalescent COVID-19. V and J are TRBV6-1 and TRBJ2-3, with TRBD2 matching over 8 bases. Sequencing was performed on peripheral blood. The CDR3 bases are TGTGCCAGCAGTGTGTCCTTAGCGGGGATGAGGACAGATACGCAGTATTTT. The encoded protein is CASSVSLAGMRTDTQYF.